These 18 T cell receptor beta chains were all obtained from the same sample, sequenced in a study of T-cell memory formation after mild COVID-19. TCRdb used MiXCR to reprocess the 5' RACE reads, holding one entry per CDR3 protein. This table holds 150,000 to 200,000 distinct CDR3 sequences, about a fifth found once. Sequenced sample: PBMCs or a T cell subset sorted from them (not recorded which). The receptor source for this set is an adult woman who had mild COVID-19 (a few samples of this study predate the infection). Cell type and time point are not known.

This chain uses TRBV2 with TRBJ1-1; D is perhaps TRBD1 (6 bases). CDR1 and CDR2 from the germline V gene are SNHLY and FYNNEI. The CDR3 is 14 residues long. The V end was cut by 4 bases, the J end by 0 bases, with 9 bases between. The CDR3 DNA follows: TGTGCCAGCAGTGGGCCAGGGGTGAACACTGAAGCTTTCTTT. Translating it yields CASSGPGVNTEAFF. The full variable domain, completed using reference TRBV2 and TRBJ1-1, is EPEVTQTPSHQVTQMGQEVILRCVPISNHLYFYWYRQILGQKVEFLVSFYNNEISEKSEIFDDQFSVERPDGSNFTLKIRSTKLEDSAMYFCASSGPGVNTEAFFGQGTRLTVV.

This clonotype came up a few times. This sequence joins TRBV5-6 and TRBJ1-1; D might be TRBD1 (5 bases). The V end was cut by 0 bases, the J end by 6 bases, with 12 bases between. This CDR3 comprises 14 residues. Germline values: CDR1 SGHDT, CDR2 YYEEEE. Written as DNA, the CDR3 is TGTGCCAGCAGCTTGGTGTGGGGCTGGTCTGAAGCTTTCTTT. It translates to CASSLVWGWSEAFF. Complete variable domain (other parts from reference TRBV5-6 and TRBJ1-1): DAGVTQSPTHLIKTRGQQVTLRCSPKSGHDTVSWYQQALGQGPQFIFQYYEEEERQRGNFPDRFSGHQFPNYSSELNVNALLLGDSALYLCASSLVWGWSEAFFGQGTRLTVV.

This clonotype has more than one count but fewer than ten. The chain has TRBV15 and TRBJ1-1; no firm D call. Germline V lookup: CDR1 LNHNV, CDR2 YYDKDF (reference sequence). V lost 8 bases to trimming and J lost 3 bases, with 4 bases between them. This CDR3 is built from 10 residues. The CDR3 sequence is CATGDTEAFF. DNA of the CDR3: TGTGCCACCGGGGACACTGAAGCTTTCTTT. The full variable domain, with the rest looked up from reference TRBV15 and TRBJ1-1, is DAMVIQNPRYQVTQFGKPVTLSCSQTLNHNVMYWYQQKSSQAPKLLFHYYDKDFNNEADTPDNFQSRRPNTSFCFLDIRSPGLGDTAMYLCATGDTEAFFGQGTRLTVV.

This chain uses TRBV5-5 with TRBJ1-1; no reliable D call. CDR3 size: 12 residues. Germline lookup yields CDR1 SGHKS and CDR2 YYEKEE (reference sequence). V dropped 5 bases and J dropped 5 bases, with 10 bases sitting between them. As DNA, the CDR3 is TGTGCCAGCAGTCTTCTGGGGACTGAAGCTTTCTTT. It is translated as CASSLLGTEAFF. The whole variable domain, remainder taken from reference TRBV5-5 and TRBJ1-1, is DAGVTQSPTHLIKTRGQQVTLRCSPISGHKSVSWYQQVLGQGPQFIFQYYEKEERGRGNFPDRFSARQFPNYSSELNVNALLLGDSALYLCASSLLGTEAFFGQGTRLTVV.

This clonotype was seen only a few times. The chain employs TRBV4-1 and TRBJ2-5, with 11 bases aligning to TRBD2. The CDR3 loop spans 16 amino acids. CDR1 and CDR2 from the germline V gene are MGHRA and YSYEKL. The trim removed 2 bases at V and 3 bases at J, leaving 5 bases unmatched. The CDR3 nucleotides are TGCGCCAGCAGCCAATACTCGGGACTAGCGGAAGAGACCCAGTACTTC. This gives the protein CASSQYSGLAEETQYF.

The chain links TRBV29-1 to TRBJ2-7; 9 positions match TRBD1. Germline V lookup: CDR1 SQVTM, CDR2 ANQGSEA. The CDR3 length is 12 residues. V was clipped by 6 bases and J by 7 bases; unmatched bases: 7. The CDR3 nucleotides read TGCAGCGTCTCACAGGGGGCGCGGGAGCAGTACTTC. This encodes CSVSQGAREQYF.

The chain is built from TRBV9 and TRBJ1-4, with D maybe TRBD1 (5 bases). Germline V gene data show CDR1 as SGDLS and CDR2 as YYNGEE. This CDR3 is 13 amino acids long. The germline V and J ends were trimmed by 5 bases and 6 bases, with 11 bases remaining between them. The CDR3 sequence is CASSRGEDEKLFF. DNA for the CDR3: TGTGCCAGCAGTAGAGGGGAGGATGAAAAACTGTTTTTT.

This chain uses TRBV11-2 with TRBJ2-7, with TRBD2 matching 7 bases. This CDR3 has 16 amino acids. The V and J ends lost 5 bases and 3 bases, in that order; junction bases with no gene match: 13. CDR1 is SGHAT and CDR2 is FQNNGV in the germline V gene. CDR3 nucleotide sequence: TGTGCCAGCAGCCCTCCGTCCGCTAGCGGTCACTACGAGCAGTACTTC. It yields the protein CASSPPSASGHYEQYF.

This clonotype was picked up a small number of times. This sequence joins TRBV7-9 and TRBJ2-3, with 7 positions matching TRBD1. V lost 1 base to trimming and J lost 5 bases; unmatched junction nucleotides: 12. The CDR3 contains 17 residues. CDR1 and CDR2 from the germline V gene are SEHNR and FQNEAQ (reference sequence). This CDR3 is CASSLVDFGTDRDTQYF. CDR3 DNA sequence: TGTGCCAGCAGCTTAGTGGATTTCGGGACAGACAGAGATACGCAGTATTTT.

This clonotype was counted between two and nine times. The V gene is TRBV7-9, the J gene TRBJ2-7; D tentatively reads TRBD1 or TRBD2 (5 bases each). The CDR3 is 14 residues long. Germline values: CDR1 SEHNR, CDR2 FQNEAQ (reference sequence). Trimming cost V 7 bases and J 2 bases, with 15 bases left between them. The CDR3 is CASTLVGGTYEQYF. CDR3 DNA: TGTGCCAGCACCCTAGTTGGGGGAACCTACGAGCAGTACTTC.

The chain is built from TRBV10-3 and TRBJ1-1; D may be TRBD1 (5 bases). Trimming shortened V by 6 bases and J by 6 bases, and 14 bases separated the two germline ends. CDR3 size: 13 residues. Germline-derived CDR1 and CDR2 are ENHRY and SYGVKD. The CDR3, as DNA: TGTGCCATCAGGCAGGGAGGTGCTTCTGAAGCTTTCTTT. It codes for CAIRQGGASEAFF.

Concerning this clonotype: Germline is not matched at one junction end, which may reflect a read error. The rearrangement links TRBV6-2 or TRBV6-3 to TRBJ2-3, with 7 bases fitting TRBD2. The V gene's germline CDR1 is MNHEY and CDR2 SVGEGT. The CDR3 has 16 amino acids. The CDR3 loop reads CDSSYVSGERVDTQYF. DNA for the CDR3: TGTGACAGCAGTTACGTGAGCGGGGAGAGGGTAGATACGCAGTATTTT.

Here the CDR3 reads CASSKGGQGRFLAKNIQYF. The CDR3 DNA reads as TGTGCCAGCAGCAAAGGAGGACAGGGACGATTTCTAGCCAAAAACATTCAGTACTTC. The rearrangement links TRBV21-1 to TRBJ2-4; TRBD1, the table's D call, was not compared with the DNA. TRBV21-1 is termed a pseudogene. The CDR3 has 19 amino acids.

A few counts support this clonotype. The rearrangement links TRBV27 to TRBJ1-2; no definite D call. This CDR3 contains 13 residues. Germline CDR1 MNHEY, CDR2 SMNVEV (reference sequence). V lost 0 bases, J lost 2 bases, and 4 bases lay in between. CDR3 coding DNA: TGTGCCAGCAGTTTATCCGAAAACTATGGCTACACCTTC. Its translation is CASSLSENYGYTF.

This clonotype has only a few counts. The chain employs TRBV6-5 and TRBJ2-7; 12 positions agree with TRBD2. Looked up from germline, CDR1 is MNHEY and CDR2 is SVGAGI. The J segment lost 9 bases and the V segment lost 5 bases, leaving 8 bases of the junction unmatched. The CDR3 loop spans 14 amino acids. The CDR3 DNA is TGTGCCAGCAGTACTAGCGGGAGGCACCTGGGGCAGTACTTC. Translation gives CASSTSGRHLGQYF.

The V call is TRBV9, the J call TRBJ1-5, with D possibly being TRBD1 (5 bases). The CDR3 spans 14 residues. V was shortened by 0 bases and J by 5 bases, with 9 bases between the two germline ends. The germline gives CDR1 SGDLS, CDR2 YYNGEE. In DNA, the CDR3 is TGTGCCAGCAGCGTAGCAGACAGCTATCAGCCCCAGCATTTT. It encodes CASSVADSYQPQHF.

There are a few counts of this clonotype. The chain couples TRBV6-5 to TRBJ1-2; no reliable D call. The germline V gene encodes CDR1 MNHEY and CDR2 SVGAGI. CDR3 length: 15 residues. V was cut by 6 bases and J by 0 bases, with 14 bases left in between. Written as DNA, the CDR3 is TGTGCCAGCAGCCCCGCGTTGAAAGCTAACTATGGCTACACCTTC. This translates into CASSPALKANYGYTF.

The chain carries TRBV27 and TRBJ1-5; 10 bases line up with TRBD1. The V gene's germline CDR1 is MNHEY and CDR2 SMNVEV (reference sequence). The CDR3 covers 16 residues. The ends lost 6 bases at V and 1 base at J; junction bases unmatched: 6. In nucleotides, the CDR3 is TGTGCCAGCAGCTGGACAGGGGGTTTGAGCAATCAGCCCCAGCATTTT. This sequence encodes CASSWTGGLSNQPQHF.